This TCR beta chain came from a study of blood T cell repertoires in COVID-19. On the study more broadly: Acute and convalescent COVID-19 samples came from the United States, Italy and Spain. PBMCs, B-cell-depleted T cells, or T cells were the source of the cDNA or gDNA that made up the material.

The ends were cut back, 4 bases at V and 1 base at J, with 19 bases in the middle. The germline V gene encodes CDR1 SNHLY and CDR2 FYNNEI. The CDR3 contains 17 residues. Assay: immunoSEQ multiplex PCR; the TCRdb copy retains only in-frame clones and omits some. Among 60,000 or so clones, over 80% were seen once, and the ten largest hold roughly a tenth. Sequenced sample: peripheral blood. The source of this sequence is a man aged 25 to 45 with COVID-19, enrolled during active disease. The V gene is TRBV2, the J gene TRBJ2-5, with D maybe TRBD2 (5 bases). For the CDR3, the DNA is TGTGCCAGCAGTGGCCCTACTAGAATCGGCCTCCAAGAGACCCAGTACTTC. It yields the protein CASSGPTRIGLQETQYF.